This record covers a single T cell receptor (beta chain). Libraries were prepared by immunoSEQ multiplex PCR; TCRdb keeps only in-frame clonotypes and omits some of them. The table shows 120,000 to 150,000 clones, with about 80% occurring only once. This specimen comes from a study of blood T cell repertoires in COVID-19. V was shortened by 1 base and J by 6 bases, with 8 bases between the two germline ends. The CDR3 is made up of 13 amino acids. Germline assignment: CDR1 KGHDR and CDR2 SFDVKD. The sequencing sample was made of peripheral blood. This receptor was obtained from a man aged 55 to 70 with acute or convalescent COVID-19. V gene TRBV24-1 combines with J gene TRBJ1-2, with D hard to call. CDR3 coding DNA: TGTGCCACCAGTGATTTCGCGGGAGATGGCTACACCTTC. Protein product: CATSDFAGDGYTF.